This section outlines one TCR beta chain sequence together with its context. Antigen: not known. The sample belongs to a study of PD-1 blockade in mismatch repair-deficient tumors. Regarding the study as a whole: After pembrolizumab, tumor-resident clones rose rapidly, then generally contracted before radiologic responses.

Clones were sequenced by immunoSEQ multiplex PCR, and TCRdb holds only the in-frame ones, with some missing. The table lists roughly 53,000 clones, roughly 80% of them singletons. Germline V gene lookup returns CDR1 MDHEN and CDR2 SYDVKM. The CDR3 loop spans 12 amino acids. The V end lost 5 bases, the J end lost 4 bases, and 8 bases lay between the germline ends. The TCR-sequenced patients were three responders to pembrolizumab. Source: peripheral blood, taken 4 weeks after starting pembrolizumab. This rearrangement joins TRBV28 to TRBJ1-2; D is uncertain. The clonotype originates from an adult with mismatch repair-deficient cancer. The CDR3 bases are TGTGCCAGCAGTCCTAGGGTCTATGGCTACACCTTC. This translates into CASSPRVYGYTF.